This T cell receptor beta chain is drawn from a study of T-cell reconstitution after alpha-beta-depleted transplantation in children. Study-wide results and caveats: Newly produced T cells mostly provided counts and TCRbeta diversity after one year, as hyperexpanded clones declined. About two months after transplant, alpha-beta T cells reportedly came from several hundred expanded graft clones. The origin of high day-60 TCRbeta diversity in some patients lay in surviving recipient T cells and thymic progenitors.

The authors prepared the TCRbeta library with unique molecular identifiers. TCRdb reprocessed the PCR reads via MiXCR and lists one record per CDR3 protein. The sample lists about 130,000 distinct CDR3 sequences, 9.5% to 10% occurring once. Points on this clonotype: What it binds is not known. Sequence at one end of the junction differs from germline and may be a read error.

The CDR3 runs to 12 residues. Germline CDR1 is DFQATT and CDR2 is SNEGSKA (reference sequence). This TCR derives from a girl under three years old who had a stem cell transplant for combined immunodeficiency, so the T cells may come from the graft donor. The rearrangement joins TRBV20-1 to TRBJ2-2; 9 bases are a match to TRBD2. Specimen: PBMCs, mostly from graft donor cells, collected 180 days after TCRalphabeta/CD19-depleted stem cell transplant. DNA for the CDR3: TGTGGGGAGCGGGGGGATAACGGGGAGCTGTTTTTT. This codes for CGERGDNGELFF.